Presented here are 28 T cell receptor beta chains from one specimen sequenced in a study of a mutant IDH1 vaccine in newly diagnosed glioma (dated by TCRdb to the early 2020s). The time point label of this sample denotes: week 35, safety follow-up. Each vaccine dose, consisting of 300 ug of a 20-mer mutant IDH1 peptide in Montanide, was administered subcutaneously with topical imiquimod. Their antigen targets remain unknown. The protocol used for the library was the immunoSEQ multiplex PCR assay. In its TCRdb copy, this immuneACCESS table keeps in-frame sequences only and misses some clones. Where compared with another copy, unresolved V genes explain less than half of these, and the others have no known cause. The sample table contains roughly 52,000 clones; only one count was recorded for roughly four fifths of them. The ten largest clones take up 12% of the sample. Material: PBMCs, obtained from a glioma patient whose treatment included an IDH1 peptide vaccine. These receptors were obtained from a man aged 40-49 years with glioma.

This chain links TRBV18 with TRBJ2-3; 8 bases are shared with TRBD2. In germline, CDR1 is KGHSH, CDR2 LQKENI. The CDR3 spans 16 residues. Trimming at V came to 1 base and at J to 1 base, leaving 4 bases not matched to a gene. CDR3 protein: CASSPLTSERTDTQYF. For the CDR3, the DNA is TGTGCCAGCTCACCACTGACTAGCGAGCGCACAGATACGCAGTATTTT.

J is TRBJ2-7 and V is TRBV6-5; D possibly matches TRBD1 or TRBD2 (5 bases each). The length of the CDR3 is 14 residues. Trimming removed 5 bases at V and 7 bases at J, with 18 bases between. Germline V gives CDR1 MNHEY, CDR2 SVGAGI. CDR3 sequence (DNA): TGTGCCAGCAGTCAGACCGGGACCACGGGTGAGCAGTACTTC. Protein: CASSQTGTTGEQYF.

The CDR3 region is CASSPRTSGRYNEQFF. In DNA form, the CDR3 reads TGTGCCAGCAGTCCGCGGACTAGCGGGCGGTACAATGAGCAGTTCTTC. This chain uses TRBV6-7 with TRBJ2-1; TRBD2 agrees at 11 bases. TRBV6-7 counts as an open reading frame of uncertain function. This CDR3 contains 16 residues. V dropped 5 bases and J dropped 4; count of bases not matched to a gene: 7.

This chain links TRBV6-5 with TRBJ2-3; D is tentatively TRBD1 or TRBD2 (5 bases each). V was shortened by 7 bases and J by 5 bases, with 13 bases between the two germline ends. CDR1 and CDR2 from the germline V gene are MNHEY and SVGAGI. The CDR3 contains 13 residues. CDR3 nucleotide sequence: TGTGCCAGCATCTCAGATGGGGGAGATACGCAGTATTTT. This codes for CASISDGGDTQYF.

The rearrangement joins TRBV11-2 to TRBJ2-7, with 8 nucleotides matching TRBD1. Trimming removed 5 bases from V and 2 bases from J; junction bases left unmatched: 8. The CDR3 totals 15 residues. The germline gives CDR1 SGHAT, CDR2 FQNNGV. As DNA, the CDR3 is TGTGCCAGCAGCCGTTACGGGACAGGAGCCTACGAGCAGTACTTC. Protein product: CASSRYGTGAYEQYF. Looking up the rest from reference TRBV11-2 and TRBJ2-7 gives the full variable domain: EAGVAQSPRYKIIEKRQSVAFWCNPISGHATLYWYQQILGQGPKLLIQFQNNGVVDDSQLPKDRFSAERLKGVDSTLKIQPAKLEDSAVYLCASSRYGTGAYEQYFGPGTRLTVT.

The chain is built from TRBV5-6 and TRBJ2-7, with 8 bases lining up with TRBD1. V lost 5 bases to trimming and J lost 3 bases; unmatched junction nucleotides: 7. The V gene's germline CDR1 is SGHDT and CDR2 YYEEEE. The CDR3 has 14 amino acids. The CDR3 is CASSPGTGVYEQYV. The CDR3 DNA reads as TGTGCCAGCAGTCCCGGGACAGGAGTCTACGAGCAGTACGTC.

V and J are TRBV11-2 and TRBJ1-2; unclear D gene. The CDR3 sequence is 14 residues long. The V end lost 1 base, the J end lost 2 bases, and 8 bases lay between the germline ends. Germline V gives CDR1 SGHAT, CDR2 FQNNGV. The CDR3 spells CASSLGLGNYGYTF. The CDR3 DNA reads TGTGCCAGCAGCTTAGGACTGGGAAACTATGGCTACACCTTC.

V gene TRBV9 combines with J gene TRBJ2-1; TRBD2 agrees at 10 bases. Germline CDR1 SGDLS, CDR2 YYNGEE. The CDR3 spans 15 residues. V lost 1 base and J lost 4; bases outside the gene matches: 2. The CDR3 protein is CASSVLAGEYNEQFF. The CDR3 coding sequence is TGTGCCAGCAGCGTACTAGCGGGAGAGTACAATGAGCAGTTCTTC.

V is TRBV5-1 and J is TRBJ1-1; 9 bases map to TRBD1. With V trimmed by 4 bases and J by 0 bases, 7 bases remained unmatched. The V gene's germline CDR1 is SGHRS and CDR2 YFSETQ. The length of the CDR3 is 16 residues. The CDR3 DNA is TGCGCCAGCAGCGTCACAGGGGGCAGGATGAACACTGAAGCTTTCTTT. Amino acid sequence: CASSVTGGRMNTEAFF. Full variable domain (missing parts from reference TRBV5-1 and TRBJ1-1): KAGVTQTPRYLIKTRGQQVTLSCSPISGHRSVSWYQQTPGQGLQFLFEYFSETQRNKGNFPGRFSGRQFSNSRSEMNVSTLELGDSALYLCASSVTGGRMNTEAFFGQGTRLTVV.

The chain is built from TRBV7-2 and TRBJ1-3, with 7 bases fitting TRBD1. The CDR3 loop spans 14 amino acids. Losses at the gene ends were 3 bases for V and 9 bases for J; bases not matched to a gene: 8. Germline CDR1 SGHTA, CDR2 FQGNSA. The CDR3 DNA reads TGTGCCAGCAGCTTCGATCACAGGGGCGGCACCATATATTTT. It yields the protein CASSFDHRGGTIYF. Full variable domain (rest looked up from reference TRBV7-2 and TRBJ1-3): GAGVSQSPSNKVTEKGKDVELRCDPISGHTALYWYRQSLGQGLEFLIYFQGNSAPDKSGLPSDRFSAERTGGSVSTLTIQRTQQEDSAVYLCASSFDHRGGTIYFGEGSWLTVV.

The chain recombines TRBV21-1 with TRBJ1-3; TRBD1, the table's D call, lacks a check against the DNA. TRBV21-1 corresponds to a pseudogene. The CDR3 runs to 17 residues. Here the CDR3 reads CASSKERDRSSGNTIYF. The CDR3 DNA reads as TGTGCCAGCAGCAAAGAACGGGACAGGTCCTCTGGAAACACCATATATTTT.

J is TRBJ2-2 and V is TRBV5-1; 7 bases align to TRBD1. Trimming at V came to 3 bases and at J to 6 bases, leaving 5 bases not matched to a gene. In germline, CDR1 is SGHRS, CDR2 YFSETQ. This CDR3 is 14 amino acids long. The CDR3 protein is CASSSLQGSGELFF. CDR3 DNA: TGCGCCAGCAGCTCCTTACAGGGGTCCGGGGAGCTGTTTTTT.

This clone appeared once. J is TRBJ1-1 and V is TRBV11-2; D may be TRBD1 (5 bases). CDR1 is SGHAT and CDR2 is FQNNGV in the germline V gene. The CDR3 runs to 16 residues. Trimming stripped 0 bases from V and 0 bases from J, with 11 bases between. CDR3 sequence (DNA): TGTGCCAGCAGCTTAGAGGGGGACGGCGTGAACACTGAAGCTTTCTTT. This encodes CASSLEGDGVNTEAFF.

This chain connects TRBV9 to TRBJ2-7; TRBD1 might be the D (6 bases). Trimming took off 5 bases at V and 6 bases at J, with 18 bases between the two ends. This CDR3 has 14 residues. The germline V gene encodes CDR1 SGDLS and CDR2 YYNGEE. The CDR3 sequence: CASSFGLQGSEQYF. In DNA, the CDR3 is TGTGCCAGCAGTTTTGGATTGCAGGGGTCCGAGCAGTACTTC.

The DNA for the CDR3 is TGCGCCAGCAGCTTGGCCTATGGGTCTAGCGGGAGGATTTACAATGAGCAGTTCTTC. This gives the protein CASSLAYGSSGRIYNEQFF. This chain connects TRBV5-1 to TRBJ2-1, with 11 bases identical to TRBD2. Germline values: CDR1 SGHRS, CDR2 YFSETQ. The CDR3 runs to 19 residues. J was trimmed by 4 bases and V by 0 bases; bases with no gene match: 12.

This clone ranks as medium-sized. The chain recombines TRBV6-1 with TRBJ2-1; 9 nucleotides match TRBD2. Germline trimming cut 2 bases from V and 7 bases from J; bases unmatched to any gene: 3. This CDR3 is built from 14 residues. Germline CDR1 and CDR2: MNHNS and SASEGT. The CDR3 sequence: CASSELAGWNEQFF. The CDR3 region has the DNA TGTGCCAGCAGTGAACTAGCGGGATGGAATGAGCAGTTCTTC.

The V and J genes are TRBV27 and TRBJ2-7; the D gene is possibly TRBD1 (5 bases). V lost 6 bases and J lost 1, with 16 bases in between. CDR1 and CDR2 from the germline V gene are MNHEY and SMNVEV (reference sequence). The CDR3 runs to 15 residues. The CDR3 region is CASSQSPDNSYEQYF. In DNA, the CDR3 is TGTGCCAGCAGCCAAAGTCCGGACAATTCCTACGAGCAGTACTTC.

This clone was picked up a small number of times. The chain joins TRBV7-9 to TRBJ2-7; possibly TRBD2 for D (6 bases). The CDR3 is 14 amino acids. Trimming removed 5 bases at V and 4 bases at J, with 15 bases between. Germline CDR1 is SEHNR and CDR2 is FQNEAQ (reference sequence). CDR3 in amino acids: CASSPRERSYEQYF. CDR3 DNA: TGTGCCAGCAGCCCCCGGGAGCGGAGTTACGAGCAGTACTTC.

This clone was detected many times. The chain recombines TRBV29-1 with TRBJ1-1; 7 bases fit TRBD1. This CDR3 has 10 residues. Germline V gene lookup returns CDR1 SQVTM and CDR2 ANQGSEA. The trim removed 3 bases at V and 11 bases at J, leaving 3 bases unmatched. CDR3 coding DNA: TGCAGCGTTGACGACAGGGTGGCTTTCTTT. This gives the protein CSVDDRVAFF.

The V call is TRBV19, the J call TRBJ1-1; D unclear. CDR3 length: 13 amino acids. The V gene's germline CDR1 is LNHDA and CDR2 SQIVND (reference sequence). Trimming shortened V by 3 bases and J by 5 bases, and 10 bases separated the two germline ends. This chain's CDR3 is CASSIQKETEAFF. CDR3 DNA: TGTGCCAGTAGTATTCAGAAGGAAACTGAAGCTTTCTTT.

This clone was seen only once. The chain combines TRBV11-2 with TRBJ2-7; 13 nucleotides match TRBD2. The CDR3 has 17 amino acids. Germline V gives CDR1 SGHAT, CDR2 FQNNGV. J lost 6 bases, V lost 5 bases, and 13 bases had no gene match. The CDR3 loop is CASSPTVGLAGVGEQYF. The DNA for the CDR3 is TGTGCCAGCAGCCCGACGGTAGGACTAGCGGGAGTAGGCGAGCAGTACTTC.

The chain employs TRBV11-2 and TRBJ1-3; D is perhaps TRBD1 (6 bases). V was trimmed by 5 bases and J by 3 bases, leaving 14 bases between them. The CDR3 consists of 15 residues. CDR1 and CDR2 (germline): SGHAT, FQNNGV. This CDR3 reads CASSRATGSGNTIYF. CDR3 nucleotides: TGTGCCAGCAGCCGCGCGACAGGTAGTGGAAACACCATATATTTT.

This chain joins TRBV23-1 and TRBJ2-7; D may be TRBD1 or TRBD2 (5 bases each). TRBV23-1 is assigned to the ORF class and has an uncertain function. V was shortened by 7 bases and J by 3 bases, with 22 bases between the two germline ends. CDR3 length: 16 amino acids. The CDR3 protein is CASINRFRGPFYEQYV. The DNA of the CDR3 is TGCGCCAGCATTAACAGGTTTAGGGGACCTTTCTACGAGCAGTACGTC.

The genes are TRBV5-5 and TRBJ2-1; D not resolved. Germline CDR1 and CDR2: SGHKS and YYEKEE (reference sequence). With 3 bases removed from V and 0 bases from J, the gap between germline ends came to 16 bases. CDR3 length: 17 amino acids. Here the CDR3 reads CASSSSTNTPSYNEQFF. DNA of the CDR3: TGTGCCAGCAGCTCCTCTACAAACACTCCCTCCTACAATGAGCAGTTCTTC.

V gene TRBV11-3 combines with J gene TRBJ2-3; D remains ambiguous. Trimming pared 4 bases from V and 0 bases from J, leaving 14 bases between. There are 16 residues in the CDR3. In germline, CDR1 is SGHNT, CDR2 YENEEA. DNA for the CDR3: TGTGCCAGCAGCTCGACTTTCGGCTCTAGCACAGATACGCAGTATTTT. Translated: CASSSTFGSSTDTQYF. Full variable domain (remainder filled in from reference TRBV11-3 and TRBJ2-3): EAGVVQSPRYKIIEKKQPVAFWCNPISGHNTLYWYLQNLGQGPELLIRYENEEAVDDSQLPKDRFSAERLKGVDSTLKIQPAELGDSAVYLCASSSTFGSSTDTQYFGPGTRLTVL.

The rearrangement joins TRBV19 to TRBJ2-1, with D unclear. V lost 5 bases and J 5 bases, leaving 16 bases between the germline ends. CDR1 is LNHDA, CDR2 SQIVND, per germline (reference sequence). The CDR3 sequence is 15 residues long. The CDR3 nucleotides are TGTGCCAGTAGTCCGTTGATACTGAGAGACAATGAGCAGTTCTTC. It encodes CASSPLILRDNEQFF.

J is TRBJ2-3 and V is TRBV5-8; D gene ambiguous. Trimming cost V 5 bases and J 3 bases, with 13 bases left between them. CDR1 is SGHTS, CDR2 YDEGEE, per germline. CDR3 length: 14 residues. CDR3 coding DNA: TGTGCCAGCAGTAGAGGAGTCGGGACAGATACGCAGTATTTT. This codes for CASSRGVGTDTQYF.

The chain uses TRBV11-2 and TRBJ1-3, with TRBD1 identical over 8 bases. CDR3 length: 13 residues. J gave up 11 bases and V 5 bases, and 8 bases lay outside the gene matches. Germline V CDR1 and CDR2: SGHAT, FQNNGV. Here the CDR3 reads CASSPDRARSIYF. The CDR3 DNA sequence: TGTGCCAGCAGCCCGGACAGGGCTCGCTCCATATATTTT.